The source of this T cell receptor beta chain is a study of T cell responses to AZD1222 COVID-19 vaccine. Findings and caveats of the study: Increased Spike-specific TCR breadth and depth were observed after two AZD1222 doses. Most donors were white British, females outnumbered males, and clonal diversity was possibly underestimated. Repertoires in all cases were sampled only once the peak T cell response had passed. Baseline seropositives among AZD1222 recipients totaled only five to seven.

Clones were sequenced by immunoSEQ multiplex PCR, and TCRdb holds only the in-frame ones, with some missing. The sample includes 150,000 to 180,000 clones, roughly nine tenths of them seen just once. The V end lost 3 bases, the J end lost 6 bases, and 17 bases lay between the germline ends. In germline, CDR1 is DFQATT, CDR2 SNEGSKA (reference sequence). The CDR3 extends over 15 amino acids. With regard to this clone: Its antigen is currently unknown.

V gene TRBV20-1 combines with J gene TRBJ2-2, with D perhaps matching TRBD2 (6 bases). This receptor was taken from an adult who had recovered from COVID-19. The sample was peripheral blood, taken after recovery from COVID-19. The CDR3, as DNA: TGCAGTGCTAGTGTCCCCCAACGGGAGCCCGGGGAGCTGTTTTTT. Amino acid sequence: CSASVPQREPGELFF.